These T cell receptor beta chains were read from a single sample in a study of regulatory T cells in long-lasting Graves disease. From the multiplex PCR reads, TCRdb called clonotypes with MiXCR, one entry per CDR3 protein. The repertoire includes more than 450,000 distinct CDR3 sequences, approximately 12% of them detected once, and 7.5% to 9% sits in the top ten. These data also formed part of another study, on T cells in Graves' hyperthyroidism and ophthalmopathy.

This specimen was peripheral blood mononuclear cells (PBMCs), taken at new diagnosis, from a patient treated with antithyroid drugs. Source of these receptors: a woman in her twenties or thirties with Graves disease. Each CDR3 is given with its conserved first and last residue. Fields, in order: V gene, D gene, J gene, clone size, CDR3 length, CDR3 protein, CDR3 DNA. D genes are given only for firm matches. The size entry is marked missing in some rows and otherwise reads once, few, many or a size class.

V: TRBV7-9; D: TRBD2; J: TRBJ2-7; size: few; length: 13; CDR3: CASSSTSPYEQYF; DNA: TGTGCCAGCAGCTCGACTAGCCCCTACGAGCAGTACTTC
V: TRBV19; D: TRBD2; J: TRBJ2-1; size: many; length: 15; CDR3: CASSITLAANNEQFF; DNA: TGTGCCAGTAGTATAACCCTAGCGGCTAACAATGAGCAGTTCTTC
V: TRBV2; D: TRBD1; J: TRBJ2-1; size: NA; length: 14; CDR3: CASGTGGVRNEQFF; DNA: TGTGCCAGCGGGACAGGGGGCGTGCGGAATGAGCAGTTCTTC
V: TRBV7-9; D: TRBD2; J: TRBJ2-1; size: NA; length: 18; CDR3: CASSLDPRLAGVDNEQFF; DNA: TGTGCCAGCAGCTTGGACCCCCGACTAGCGGGAGTGGACAATGAGCAGTTCTTC
V: TRBV9; D: TRBD2; J: TRBJ2-3; size: few; length: 18; CDR3: CASSIGLAESPSTDTQYF; DNA: TGTGCCAGCAGCATCGGACTAGCGGAGTCCCCTAGCACAGATACGCAGTATTTT
V: TRBV18; D: TRBD2; J: TRBJ2-7; size: NA; length: 17; CDR3: CASSPRGSSGSSYEQYF; DNA: TGTGCCAGCTCACCACGAGGAAGTAGCGGGAGCTCCTACGAGCAGTACTTC
V: TRBV11-2; D: TRBD1; J: TRBJ2-7; size: many; length: 14; CDR3: CASSMDRGTYEQYF; DNA: TGTGCCAGCAGCATGGACAGGGGCACCTACGAGCAGTACTTC
V: TRBV28; D: NA; J: TRBJ1-1; size: NA; length: 14; CDR3: CASTSLGGTTEAFF; DNA: TGTGCCAGCACCTCCCTAGGGGGAACCACTGAAGCTTTCTTT
V: TRBV2; D: NA; J: TRBJ2-7; size: many; length: 14; CDR3: CASSPGERGYEQYF; DNA: TGTGCCAGCAGCCCAGGGGAGAGGGGCTACGAGCAGTACTTC
V: TRBV27; D: NA; J: TRBJ2-3; size: many; length: 17; CDR3: CASSLSPSGRGTDTQYF; DNA: TGTGCCAGCAGTTTATCGCCCAGCGGGCGGGGCACAGATACGCAGTATTTT
V: TRBV30; D: NA; J: TRBJ1-1; size: many; length: 12; CDR3: CAWSAMNTEAFF; DNA: TGTGCCTGGAGTGCGATGAACACTGAAGCTTTCTTT
V: TRBV9; D: TRBD1; J: TRBJ1-2; size: few; length: 12; CDR3: CASKGGIYGYTF; DNA: TGTGCCAGCAAAGGGGGCATTTATGGCTACACCTTC
V: TRBV28; D: NA; J: TRBJ2-7; size: many; length: 13; CDR3: CASSFPRLGEQYF; DNA: TGTGCCAGCAGTTTTCCGAGACTCGGGGAGCAGTACTTC
V: TRBV6-2/TRBV6-3; D: NA; J: TRBJ2-7; size: many; length: 15; CDR3: CASSDRDGESYEQYF; DNA: TGTGCCAGCAGTGACCGGGACGGTGAGTCCTACGAGCAGTACTTC
V: TRBV20-1; D: NA; J: TRBJ2-7; size: NA; length: 12; CDR3: CSAPADPYEQYF; DNA: TGCAGTGCTCCGGCGGATCCGTACGAGCAGTACTTC
V: TRBV18; D: NA; J: TRBJ2-1; size: NA; length: 14; CDR3: CASFLAGGYNEQFF; DNA: TGTGCCAGCTTTCTGGCAGGGGGGTACAATGAGCAGTTCTTC
V: TRBV7-2; D: TRBD2; J: TRBJ2-3; size: many; length: 14; CDR3: CASSFFGRPDTQYF; DNA: TGTGCCAGCAGCTTTTTCGGGAGGCCAGATACGCAGTATTTT
V: TRBV24-1; D: NA; J: TRBJ2-1; size: NA; length: 12; CDR3: CATSDQLREQFF; DNA: TGTGCCACCAGTGACCAACTTCGGGAGCAGTTCTTC
V: TRBV6-1; D: NA; J: TRBJ1-3; size: few; length: 15; CDR3: CATSRDSGSGNTIYF; DNA: TGTGCCACCAGCAGGGATTCGGGCTCTGGAAACACCATATATTTT
V: TRBV12-3/TRBV12-4; D: NA; J: TRBJ1-1; size: many; length: 14; CDR3: CASSLTTGITEAFF; DNA: TGTGCCAGCAGCCTGACCACAGGGATCACTGAAGCTTTCTTT
V: TRBV29-1; D: NA; J: TRBJ2-1; size: many; length: 11; CDR3: CSVEGYNEQFF; DNA: TGCAGCGTTGAGGGCTACAATGAGCAGTTCTTC
V: TRBV7-9; D: TRBD1; J: TRBJ2-3; size: NA; length: 14; CDR3: CASSRGQSTDTQYF; DNA: TGTGCCAGCAGCAGGGGGCAAAGCACAGATACGCAGTATTTT
V: TRBV6-2/TRBV6-3; D: NA; J: TRBJ2-1; size: many; length: 14; CDR3: CASSYTKMPDEQFF; DNA: TGTGCCAGCAGTTACACTAAGATGCCGGATGAGCAGTTCTTC
V: TRBV20-1; D: TRBD2; J: TRBJ2-1; size: NA; length: 15; CDR3: CSARGEREISHEQFF; DNA: TGCAGTGCTAGAGGGGAGCGGGAAATATCCCACGAGCAGTTCTTC
V: TRBV6-5; D: NA; J: TRBJ2-3; size: few; length: 16; CDR3: CASSYSWSRSTDTQYF; DNA: TGTGCCAGCAGTTACTCGTGGTCTCGCAGCACAGATACGCAGTATTTT
V: TRBV20-1; D: NA; J: TRBJ1-1; size: many; length: 13; CDR3: CSARDSWNTEAFF; DNA: TGCAGTGCTAGGGACAGCTGGAACACTGAAGCTTTCTTT
V: TRBV2; D: NA; J: TRBJ2-6; size: many; length: 14; CDR3: CASNRFSGANVLTF; DNA: TGTGCCAGCAACCGTTTCTCTGGGGCCAACGTCCTGACTTTC
V: TRBV27; D: TRBD1; J: TRBJ1-6; size: NA; length: 16; CDR3: CASSFPTGTDNSPLHF; DNA: TGTGCCAGCAGTTTTCCAACCGGGACAGATAATTCACCCCTCCACTTT
V: TRBV29-1; D: TRBD1; J: TRBJ1-2; size: few; length: 12; CDR3: CSVEGTAYGYTF; DNA: TGCAGCGTAGAAGGGACAGCCTATGGCTACACCTTC
V: TRBV5-5; D: NA; J: TRBJ1-1; size: many; length: 14; CDR3: CASSLAGVLMRAFF; DNA: TGTGCCAGCAGCTTGGCCGGTGTACTCATGAGAGCTTTCTTT
V: TRBV6-1; D: TRBD2; J: TRBJ2-1; size: few; length: 16; CDR3: CASRTWTSGRSNEQFF; DNA: TGTGCCAGCAGGACCTGGACTAGCGGGAGGAGCAATGAGCAGTTCTTC
V: TRBV2; D: TRBD1; J: TRBJ1-5; size: many; length: 14; CDR3: CASGGTGGWQPQHF; DNA: TGTGCCAGCGGTGGGACAGGGGGCTGGCAGCCCCAGCATTTT
V: TRBV29-1; D: TRBD1; J: TRBJ2-5; size: many; length: 15; CDR3: CSVVYPDRAQETQYF; DNA: TGCAGCGTTGTCTATCCGGACAGGGCCCAAGAGACCCAGTACTTC
V: TRBV11-2; D: TRBD1; J: TRBJ2-1; size: many; length: 17; CDR3: CASSLAPGGQGGYEQFF; DNA: TGTGCCAGCAGCTTAGCACCGGGAGGACAGGGGGGCTATGAGCAGTTCTTC
V: TRBV4-1; D: NA; J: TRBJ1-2; size: few; length: 14; CDR3: CASSQPGIAYGYTF; DNA: TGCGCCAGCAGCCAACCAGGGATTGCCTATGGCTACACCTTC
V: TRBV12-5; D: NA; J: TRBJ1-2; size: many; length: 15; CDR3: CASGLVCRRDYGYTF; DNA: TGTGCTAGTGGTTTGGTATGTAGGCGGGACTATGGCTACACCTTC
V: TRBV28; D: TRBD1; J: TRBJ2-1; size: few; length: 12; CDR3: CLVSGTGNEQFF; DNA: TGTCTGGTCTCCGGGACAGGGAATGAGCAGTTCTTC
V: TRBV28; D: TRBD1; J: TRBJ1-1; size: many; length: 16; CDR3: CASSRGDRGHGTEAFF; DNA: TGTGCCAGCAGTCGGGGCGACAGGGGGCATGGCACTGAAGCTTTCTTT
V: TRBV6-1; D: TRBD1; J: TRBJ1-4; size: many; length: 13; CDR3: CAISDRDDEKLFF; DNA: TGTGCCATCTCGGACAGGGATGATGAAAAACTGTTTTTT
V: TRBV2; D: NA; J: TRBJ2-4; size: many; length: 14; CDR3: CASSKDRAKNIQYF; DNA: TGTGCCAGCAGCAAAGACAGAGCCAAAAACATTCAGTACTTC
V: TRBV30; D: TRBD1; J: TRBJ1-1; size: many; length: 11; CDR3: CASQGQSITFF; DNA: TGTGCCTCACAGGGGCAAAGTATAACTTTCTTT
V: TRBV20-1; D: NA; J: TRBJ2-3; size: many; length: 14; CDR3: CSARLLTSTDTQYF; DNA: TGCAGTGCTAGACTACTTACTAGCACAGATACGCAGTATTTT
V: TRBV20-1; D: TRBD1; J: TRBJ1-6; size: few; length: 16; CDR3: CSAPGTASSYNSPLHF; DNA: TGCAGTGCTCCGGGGACAGCGAGCTCCTATAATTCACCCCTCCACTTT
V: TRBV5-6; D: NA; J: TRBJ2-1; size: NA; length: 12; CDR3: CASSSGALWQFF; DNA: TGTGCCAGCAGCTCGGGGGCCCTTTGGCAGTTCTTC
V: TRBV6-1; D: TRBD1; J: TRBJ1-6; size: many; length: 14; CDR3: CASSVTTGDSPLHF; DNA: TGTGCCAGCAGTGTAACAACAGGGGATTCACCCCTCCACTTT
V: TRBV2; D: TRBD2; J: TRBJ2-7; size: many; length: 15; CDR3: CASRFLAGGNYEQYF; DNA: TGTGCCAGCAGGTTTCTAGCGGGGGGGAACTACGAGCAGTACTTC
V: TRBV9; D: TRBD1; J: TRBJ2-2; size: many; length: 15; CDR3: CASSAQGANTGELFF; DNA: TGTGCCAGCAGCGCACAGGGGGCGAACACCGGGGAGCTGTTTTTT